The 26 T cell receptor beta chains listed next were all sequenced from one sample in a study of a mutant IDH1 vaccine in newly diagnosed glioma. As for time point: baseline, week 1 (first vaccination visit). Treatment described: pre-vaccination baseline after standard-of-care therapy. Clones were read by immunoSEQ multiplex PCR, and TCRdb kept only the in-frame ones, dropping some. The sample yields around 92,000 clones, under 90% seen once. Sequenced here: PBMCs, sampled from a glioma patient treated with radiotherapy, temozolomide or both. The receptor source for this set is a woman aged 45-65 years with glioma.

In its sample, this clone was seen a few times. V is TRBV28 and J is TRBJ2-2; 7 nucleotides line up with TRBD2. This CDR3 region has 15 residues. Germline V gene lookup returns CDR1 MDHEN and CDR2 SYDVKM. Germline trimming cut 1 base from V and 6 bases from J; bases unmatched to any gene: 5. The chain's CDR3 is CASSLFLGGAGELFF. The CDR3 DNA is TGTGCCAGCAGTTTATTTTTGGGGGGGGCCGGGGAGCTGTTTTTT.

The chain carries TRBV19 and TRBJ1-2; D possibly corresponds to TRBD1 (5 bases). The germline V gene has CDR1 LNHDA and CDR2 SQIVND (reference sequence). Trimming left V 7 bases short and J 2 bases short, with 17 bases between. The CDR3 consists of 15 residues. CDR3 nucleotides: TGTGCCAGTATGAAAGGGACGGACGCCAACTATGGCTACACCTTC. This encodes CASMKGTDANYGYTF.

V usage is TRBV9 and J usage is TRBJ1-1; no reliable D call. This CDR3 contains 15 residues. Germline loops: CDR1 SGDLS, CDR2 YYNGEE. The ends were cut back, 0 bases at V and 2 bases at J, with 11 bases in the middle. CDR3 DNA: TGTGCCAGCAGCGTAGGCCCACAAAGAAACACTGAAGCTTTCTTT. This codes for CASSVGPQRNTEAFF.

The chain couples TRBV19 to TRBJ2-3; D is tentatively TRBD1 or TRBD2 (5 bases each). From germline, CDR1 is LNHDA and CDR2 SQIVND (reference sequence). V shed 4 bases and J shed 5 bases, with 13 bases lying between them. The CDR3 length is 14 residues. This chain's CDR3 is CASSTGTDRDTQYF. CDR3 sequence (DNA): TGTGCCAGTAGTACCGGGACCGACAGAGATACGCAGTATTTT.

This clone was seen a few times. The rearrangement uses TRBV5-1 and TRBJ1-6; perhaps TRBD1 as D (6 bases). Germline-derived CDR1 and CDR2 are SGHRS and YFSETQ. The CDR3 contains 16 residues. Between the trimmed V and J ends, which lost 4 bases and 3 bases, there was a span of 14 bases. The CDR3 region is CASSIGQTDYNSPLHF. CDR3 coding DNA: TGCGCCAGCAGCATTGGACAGACAGACTATAATTCACCCCTCCACTTT.

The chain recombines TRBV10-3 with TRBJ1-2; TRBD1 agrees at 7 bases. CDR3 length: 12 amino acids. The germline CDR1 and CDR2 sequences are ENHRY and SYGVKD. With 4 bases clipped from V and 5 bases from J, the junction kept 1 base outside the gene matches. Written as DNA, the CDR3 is TGTGCCATCAGTGGACAGGGTTATGGCTACACCTTC. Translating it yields CAISGQGYGYTF.

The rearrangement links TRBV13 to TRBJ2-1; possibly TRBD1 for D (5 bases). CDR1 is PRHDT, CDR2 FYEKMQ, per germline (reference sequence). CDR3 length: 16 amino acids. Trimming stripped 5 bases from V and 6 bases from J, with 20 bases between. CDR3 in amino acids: CASSLQWAGLANEQFF. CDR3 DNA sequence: TGTGCCAGCAGCCTCCAATGGGCAGGGTTAGCCAATGAGCAGTTCTTC.

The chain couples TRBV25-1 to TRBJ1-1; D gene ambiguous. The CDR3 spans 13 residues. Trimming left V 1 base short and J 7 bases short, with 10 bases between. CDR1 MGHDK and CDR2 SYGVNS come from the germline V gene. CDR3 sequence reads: CASSELQVSEAFF. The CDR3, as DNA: TGTGCCAGCAGTGAATTACAAGTGAGTGAAGCTTTCTTT.

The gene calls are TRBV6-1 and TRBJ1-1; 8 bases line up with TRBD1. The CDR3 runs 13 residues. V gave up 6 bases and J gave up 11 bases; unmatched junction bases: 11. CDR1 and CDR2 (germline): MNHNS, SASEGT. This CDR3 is CASRPGQGLGAFF. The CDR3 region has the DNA TGTGCCAGCAGGCCCGGACAGGGATTGGGTGCTTTCTTT.

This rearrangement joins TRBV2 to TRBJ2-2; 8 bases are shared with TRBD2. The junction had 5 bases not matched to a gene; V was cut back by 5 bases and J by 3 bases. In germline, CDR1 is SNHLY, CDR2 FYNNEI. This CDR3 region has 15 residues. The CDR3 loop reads CASSSLAVDTGELFF. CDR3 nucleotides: TGTGCCAGCAGTTCACTAGCGGTCGACACCGGGGAGCTGTTTTTT.

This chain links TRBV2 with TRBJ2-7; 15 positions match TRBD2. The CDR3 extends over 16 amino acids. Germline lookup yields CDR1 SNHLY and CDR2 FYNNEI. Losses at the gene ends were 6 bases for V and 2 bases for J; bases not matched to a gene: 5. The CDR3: CASRVGLAGGTYEQYF. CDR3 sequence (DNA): TGTGCCAGCAGGGTAGGACTAGCGGGGGGGACCTACGAGCAGTACTTC.

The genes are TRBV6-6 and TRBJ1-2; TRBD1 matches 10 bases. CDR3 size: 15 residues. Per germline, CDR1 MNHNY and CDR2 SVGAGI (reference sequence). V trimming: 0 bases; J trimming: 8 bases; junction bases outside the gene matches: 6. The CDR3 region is CASSYSIGTGEGYTF. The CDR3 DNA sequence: TGTGCCAGCAGTTACTCGATCGGGACAGGGGAAGGCTACACCTTC.

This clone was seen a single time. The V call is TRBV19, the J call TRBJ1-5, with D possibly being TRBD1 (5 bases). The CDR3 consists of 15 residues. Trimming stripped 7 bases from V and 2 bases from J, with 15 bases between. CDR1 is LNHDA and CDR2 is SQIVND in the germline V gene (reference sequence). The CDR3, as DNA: TGTGCCAGTATGAAGCGGGACGTAGGCAATCAGCCCCAGCATTTT. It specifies CASMKRDVGNQPQHF.

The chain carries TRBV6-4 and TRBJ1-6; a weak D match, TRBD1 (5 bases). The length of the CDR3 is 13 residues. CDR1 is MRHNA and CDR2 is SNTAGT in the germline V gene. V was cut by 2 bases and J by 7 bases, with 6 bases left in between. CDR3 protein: CASSDRGNSPLHF. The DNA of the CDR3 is TGTGCCAGCAGTGACAGGGGAAATTCACCCCTCCACTTT.

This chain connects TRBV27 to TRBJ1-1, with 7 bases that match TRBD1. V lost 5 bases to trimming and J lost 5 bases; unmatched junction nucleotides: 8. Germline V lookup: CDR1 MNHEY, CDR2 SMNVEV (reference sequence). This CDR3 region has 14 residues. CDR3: CASSARQGQTEAFF. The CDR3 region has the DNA TGTGCCAGCAGTGCCCGACAGGGTCAGACTGAAGCTTTCTTT.

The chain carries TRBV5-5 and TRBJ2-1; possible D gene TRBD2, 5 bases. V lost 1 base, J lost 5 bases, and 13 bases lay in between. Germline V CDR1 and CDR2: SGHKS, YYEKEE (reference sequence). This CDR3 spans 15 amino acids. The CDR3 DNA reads TGTGCCAGCAGCTTGTATAAACCGGGAAACAATGAGCAGTTCTTC. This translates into CASSLYKPGNNEQFF. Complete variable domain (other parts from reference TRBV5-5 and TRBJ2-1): DAGVTQSPTHLIKTRGQQVTLRCSPISGHKSVSWYQQVLGQGPQFIFQYYEKEERGRGNFPDRFSARQFPNYSSELNVNALLLGDSALYLCASSLYKPGNNEQFFGPGTRLTVL.

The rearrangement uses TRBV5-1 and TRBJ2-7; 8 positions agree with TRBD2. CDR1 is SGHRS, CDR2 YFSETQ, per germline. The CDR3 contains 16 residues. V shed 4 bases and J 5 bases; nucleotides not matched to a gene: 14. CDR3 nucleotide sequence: TGCGCCAGCAGCCGGGAGGGTTGGGTCGGAGATCACGAGCAGTACTTC. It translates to CASSREGWVGDHEQYF. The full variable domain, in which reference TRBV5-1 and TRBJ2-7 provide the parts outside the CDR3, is KAGVTQTPRYLIKTRGQQVTLSCSPISGHRSVSWYQQTPGQGLQFLFEYFSETQRNKGNFPGRFSGRQFSNSRSEMNVSTLELGDSALYLCASSREGWVGDHEQYFGPGTRLTVT.

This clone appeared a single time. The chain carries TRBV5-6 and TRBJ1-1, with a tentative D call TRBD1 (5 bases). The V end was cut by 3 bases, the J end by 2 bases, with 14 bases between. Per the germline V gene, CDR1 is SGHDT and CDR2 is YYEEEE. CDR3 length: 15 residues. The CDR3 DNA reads TGTGCCAGCAGCTCCCGGGTAGGGGTAAACACTGAAGCTTTCTTT. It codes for CASSSRVGVNTEAFF. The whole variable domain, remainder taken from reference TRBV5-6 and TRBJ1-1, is DAGVTQSPTHLIKTRGQQVTLRCSPKSGHDTVSWYQQALGQGPQFIFQYYEEEERQRGNFPDRFSGHQFPNYSSELNVNALLLGDSALYLCASSSRVGVNTEAFFGQGTRLTVV.

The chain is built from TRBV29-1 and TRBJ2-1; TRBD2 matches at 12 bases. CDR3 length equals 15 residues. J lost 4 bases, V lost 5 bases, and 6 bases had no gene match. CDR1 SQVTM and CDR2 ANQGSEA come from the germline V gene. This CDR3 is CSVKGGTSGYNEQFF. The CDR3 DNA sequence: TGCAGCGTTAAGGGAGGGACTAGCGGGTACAATGAGCAGTTCTTC.

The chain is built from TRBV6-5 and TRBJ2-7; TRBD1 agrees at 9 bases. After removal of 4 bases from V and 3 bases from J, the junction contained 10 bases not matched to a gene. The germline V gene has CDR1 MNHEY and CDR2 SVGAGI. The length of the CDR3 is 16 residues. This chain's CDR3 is CASSSLPPGQGYEQYF. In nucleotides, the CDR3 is TGTGCCAGCAGTTCCCTACCTCCGGGACAGGGCTACGAGCAGTACTTC.

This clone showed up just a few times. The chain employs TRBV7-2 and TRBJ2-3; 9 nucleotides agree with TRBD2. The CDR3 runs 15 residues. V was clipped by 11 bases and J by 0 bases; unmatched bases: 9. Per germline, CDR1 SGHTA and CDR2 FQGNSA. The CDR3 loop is CAARGGGGSTDTQYF. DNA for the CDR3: TGTGCCGCCCGAGGCGGGGGGGGTAGCACAGATACGCAGTATTTT.

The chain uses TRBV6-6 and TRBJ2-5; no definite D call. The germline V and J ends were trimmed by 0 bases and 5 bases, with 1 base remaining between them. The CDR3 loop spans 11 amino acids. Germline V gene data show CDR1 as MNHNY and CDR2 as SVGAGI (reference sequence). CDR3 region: CASSYSETQYF. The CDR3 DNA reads TGTGCCAGCAGTTACTCCGAGACCCAGTACTTC.

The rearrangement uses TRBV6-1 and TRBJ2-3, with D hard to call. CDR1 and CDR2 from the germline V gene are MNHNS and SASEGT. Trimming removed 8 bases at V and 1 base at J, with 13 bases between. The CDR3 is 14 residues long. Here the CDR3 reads CASAGSIGTDTQYF. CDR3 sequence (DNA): TGTGCCAGCGCCGGGTCTATAGGCACAGATACGCAGTATTTT.

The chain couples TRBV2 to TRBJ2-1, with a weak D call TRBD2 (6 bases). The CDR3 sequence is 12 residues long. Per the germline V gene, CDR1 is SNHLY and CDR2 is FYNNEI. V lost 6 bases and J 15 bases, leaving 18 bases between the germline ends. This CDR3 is CASRPGGPYGFF. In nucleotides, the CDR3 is TGTGCCAGCAGGCCCGGGGGACCATACGGGTTCTTC.

The CDR3 region is CASSATGTYEQYF. The DNA of the CDR3 is TGTGCCAGCAGCGCGACAGGAACCTACGAGCAGTACTTC. The chain employs TRBV9 and TRBJ2-7; D may be TRBD1 (6 bases). CDR1 is SGDLS, CDR2 YYNGEE, per germline. The CDR3 is made up of 13 amino acids. V lost 3 bases and J 2 bases, leaving 9 bases between the germline ends.

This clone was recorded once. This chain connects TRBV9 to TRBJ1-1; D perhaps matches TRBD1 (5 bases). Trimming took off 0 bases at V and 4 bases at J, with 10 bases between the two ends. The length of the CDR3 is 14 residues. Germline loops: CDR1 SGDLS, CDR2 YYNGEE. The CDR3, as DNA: TGTGCCAGCAGCGTAGGAGGGGCGAGCACTGAAGCTTTCTTT. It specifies CASSVGGASTEAFF.